This entry lists 28 T cell receptor beta chains sequenced from one sample in a study of long-term antiretroviral therapy in people with HIV. Survey-level resolution applied to immunoSEQ assay v3.0. TCRdb keeps only in-frame clones here, not all; method: immunoSEQ multiplex PCR. The sample records thousands of clones, approximately 69% being singletons. Source: unsorted PBMCs, taken 0.1 years before starting antiretroviral therapy. These receptors originate from a man younger than 35 with HIV.

The chain links TRBV29-1 to TRBJ2-5; 9 bases fit TRBD2. CDR1 is SQVTM and CDR2 is ANQGSEA in the germline V gene. The V segment lost 1 base and the J segment 10 bases; nucleotides outside the gene matches: 13. The length of the CDR3 is 15 residues. CDR3 protein: CSVEVVRVAGGDQYF. CDR3 nucleotides: TGCAGCGTTGAAGTGGTCCGGGTGGCGGGGGGGGACCAGTACTTC. The entire variable domain, with the rest obtained from reference TRBV29-1 and TRBJ2-5, is as follows: SAVISQKPSRDICQRGTSLTIQCQVDSQVTMMFWYRQQPGQSLTLIATANQGSEATYESGFVIDKFPISRPNLTFSTLTVSNMSPEDSSIYLCSVEVVRVAGGDQYFGPGTRLLVL.

The count of this clone is one. The chain is built from TRBV2 and TRBJ2-2; 9 nucleotides align to TRBD1. There are 14 residues in the CDR3. Germline values: CDR1 SNHLY, CDR2 FYNNEI. After removal of 9 bases from V and 5 bases from J, the junction contained 7 bases not matched to a gene. CDR3 in amino acids: CASQGTGWTGELFF. CDR3 nucleotide sequence: TGTGCCAGTCAAGGGACAGGGTGGACCGGGGAGCTGTTTTTT.

The J gene is TRBJ2-2, the V gene TRBV27, with TRBD1 matching 9 bases. The CDR3 loop spans 18 amino acids. Trimming took 1 base from V and 2 from J; bases not matched to a gene: 8. The germline V gene has CDR1 MNHEY and CDR2 SMNVEV (reference sequence). The CDR3 is CASSLWWTGEGNTGELFF. The CDR3 DNA is TGTGCCAGCAGTTTATGGTGGACAGGGGAGGGTAACACCGGGGAGCTGTTTTTT.

The chain is built from TRBV18 and TRBJ2-2; TRBD1 or TRBD2 may be the D gene (6 bases each). In germline, CDR1 is KGHSH, CDR2 LQKENI. This CDR3 contains 13 residues. V was trimmed by 3 bases and J by 7 bases, leaving 9 bases between them. CDR3: CASSPGGFGELFF. The CDR3 bases are TGTGCCAGCTCACCGGGGGGCTTCGGGGAGCTGTTTTTT.

This clone was recorded a few times. The chain has TRBV7-9 and TRBJ1-5; weak D call: TRBD1 (6 bases). The CDR3 totals 15 residues. The V end was cut by 4 bases, the J end by 7 bases, with 17 bases between. Germline V gene lookup returns CDR1 SEHNR and CDR2 FQNEAQ (reference sequence). The CDR3 reads CASSSTGAGDQPQHF. For the CDR3, the DNA is TGTGCCAGCAGCTCAACGGGGGCAGGGGACCAGCCCCAGCATTTT. The full variable domain, in which reference TRBV7-9 and TRBJ1-5 provide the parts outside the CDR3, is DTGVSQNPRHKITKRGQNVTFRCDPISEHNRLYWYRQTLGQGPEFLTYFQNEAQLEKSRLLSDRFSAERPKGSFSTLEIQRTEQGDSAMYLCASSSTGAGDQPQHFGDGTRLSIL.

V and J are TRBV6-1 and TRBJ2-2, with D unclear. The CDR3 has 14 amino acids. Germline V gene sequence: CDR1 MNHNS, CDR2 SASEGT. Trimming left V 8 bases short and J 3 bases short, with 13 bases between. The CDR3 region has the DNA TGTGCCAGCGCAGCCGCCTCAGACACCGGGGAGCTGTTTTTT. It encodes CASAAASDTGELFF.

This clone was recorded only once. This chain connects TRBV19 to TRBJ1-6, with D unclear. V was clipped by 5 bases and J by 2 bases, with 13 bases between them. From germline, CDR1 is LNHDA and CDR2 SQIVND (reference sequence). There are 16 residues in the CDR3. CDR3 DNA: TGTGCCAGTAGTCACCGGCGGCAGGCCTATAATTCACCCCTCCACTTT. This translates into CASSHRRQAYNSPLHF.

This clone came up a few times. The CDR3 loop is CASSVLPGPTGTEAFF. The CDR3 DNA sequence: TGTGCCAGCAGCGTCTTACCGGGACCTACGGGAACTGAAGCTTTCTTT. V gene TRBV14 combines with J gene TRBJ1-1, with D possibly being TRBD1 (5 bases). This CDR3 has 16 residues. Trimming left V 5 bases short and J 5 bases short, with 21 bases between. Germline-derived CDR1 and CDR2 are SGHDN and FVKESK.

The table lists this clone with a few counts. The V and J genes are TRBV2 and TRBJ1-6, with TRBD1 as a possible D gene (5 bases). This CDR3 region has 11 residues. V was pared by 6 bases and J by 18 bases, with 15 bases between. The V gene's germline CDR1 is SNHLY and CDR2 FYNNEI. Here the CDR3 reads CASSQTGVGHF. CDR3 DNA: TGTGCCAGCAGCCAAACAGGAGTAGGCCACTTT.

The chain combines TRBV4-2 with TRBJ2-1; the match to TRBD2 covers 12 bases. Germline assignment: CDR1 LGHNA and CDR2 YNFKEQ. The length of the CDR3 is 16 residues. V lost 0 bases and J lost 5; bases outside the gene matches: 2. In nucleotides, the CDR3 is TGTGCCAGCAGCCAAGAACTAGCGGGGGGTAACAATGAGCAGTTCTTC. Protein: CASSQELAGGNNEQFF.

The chain joins TRBV6-5 to TRBJ2-5; TRBD2 might be the D (5 bases). V dropped 7 bases and J dropped 3 bases, with 9 bases sitting between them. Germline V gene sequence: CDR1 MNHEY, CDR2 SVGAGI. This CDR3 spans 12 amino acids. The CDR3 nucleotides read TGTGCCAGCACCGGAGGCGAAGAGACCCAGTACTTC. It is translated as CASTGGEETQYF.

V gene TRBV5-5 combines with J gene TRBJ2-7, with 7 bases lining up with TRBD1. After removal of 6 bases from V and 2 bases from J, the junction contained 11 bases not matched to a gene. The germline V gene encodes CDR1 SGHKS and CDR2 YYEKEE (reference sequence). This CDR3 comprises 15 residues. The CDR3 loop reads CASNEIEDRPYEQYF. The CDR3 nucleotides read TGTGCCAGCAACGAAATCGAGGACAGGCCCTACGAGCAGTACTTC.

This clone was observed a few times. The rearrangement joins TRBV9 to TRBJ2-7, with D possibly being TRBD1 (6 bases). The CDR3 extends over 14 amino acids. The germline V and J ends were trimmed by 0 bases and 3 bases, with 10 bases remaining between them. Per germline, CDR1 SGDLS and CDR2 YYNGEE. CDR3 region: CASSVARTDYEQYF. CDR3 coding DNA: TGTGCCAGCAGCGTAGCTCGGACAGACTACGAGCAGTACTTC.

The chain carries TRBV6-5 and TRBJ1-4; no clear D. There are 14 residues in the CDR3. Trimming pared 6 bases from V and 6 bases from J, leaving 14 bases between. From germline, CDR1 is MNHEY and CDR2 SVGAGI. The DNA for the CDR3 is TGTGCCAGCAGAAAACAGCGGTGGGATGAAAAACTGTTTTTT. This encodes CASRKQRWDEKLFF.

The chain combines TRBV29-1 with TRBJ2-5; either TRBD1 or TRBD2 may supply D (5 bases each). Germline loops: CDR1 SQVTM, CDR2 ANQGSEA. The CDR3 totals 14 residues. V was clipped by 6 bases and J by 1 base, with 15 bases between them. DNA of the CDR3: TGCAGCGTGGGGGTATCGGCCCCCCAAGAGACCCAGTACTTC. As protein: CSVGVSAPQETQYF.

The chain has TRBV11-3 and TRBJ2-2; no clear D gene. The CDR3 spans 17 residues. Germline CDR1 reads SGHNT; CDR2 reads YENEEA. V lost 1 base and J 0 bases, leaving 12 bases between the germline ends. CDR3 sequence reads: CASSLVRGRTNTGELFF. The CDR3 DNA follows: TGTGCCAGCAGCTTAGTTCGCGGCAGAACGAACACCGGGGAGCTGTTTTTT.

The chain carries TRBV9 and TRBJ2-3; no definite D call. Deletions cut 4 bases from V and 4 bases from J, with 19 bases between. Germline V gene data show CDR1 as SGDLS and CDR2 as YYNGEE. This CDR3 is built from 16 residues. The CDR3 bases are TGTGCCAGCAGCCCGTCCCCCGTAAGCCGGGCAGATACGCAGTATTTT. The encoded protein is CASSPSPVSRADTQYF.

In nucleotides, the CDR3 is TGTGCCATCAATGACCGGAGGGGCGAAACCGGGGAGCTGTTTTTT. This gives the protein CAINDRRGETGELFF. V gene TRBV10-3 combines with J gene TRBJ2-2, with D perhaps matching TRBD2 (6 bases). The CDR3 runs to 15 residues. V gave up 7 bases and J gave up 5 bases, with 17 bases separating them. Germline V gene data show CDR1 as ENHRY and CDR2 as SYGVKD.

This chain joins TRBV5-4 and TRBJ1-5, with D maybe TRBD1 (5 bases). This CDR3 spans 14 amino acids. V lost 1 base, J lost 1 base, and 6 bases lay in between. The germline V gene has CDR1 SGHNT and CDR2 YYREEE (reference sequence). The CDR3 is CASSLQGSNQPQHF. CDR3 coding DNA: TGTGCCAGCAGCTTGCAGGGAAGCAATCAGCCCCAGCATTTT. Supplemented by reference TRBV5-4 and TRBJ1-5, the full variable domain reads ETGVTQSPTHLIKTRGQQVTLRCSSQSGHNTVSWYQQALGQGPQFIFQYYREEENGRGNFPPRFSGLQFPNYSSELNVNALELDDSALYLCASSLQGSNQPQHFGDGTRLSIL.

This chain links TRBV25-1 with TRBJ1-2, with TRBD1 as a possible D gene (6 bases). The germline gives CDR1 MGHDK, CDR2 SYGVNS. The CDR3 has 14 amino acids. The V gene lost 6 bases and the J gene lost 4 bases, with 15 bases spanning the gap. This chain's CDR3 is CASSRSGVTYGYTF. CDR3 DNA: TGTGCCAGCAGCAGATCAGGGGTTACCTATGGCTACACCTTC.

V gene TRBV28 combines with J gene TRBJ1-6; 9 nucleotides line up with TRBD1. This CDR3 has 14 amino acids. Germline CDR1 reads MDHEN; CDR2 reads SYDVKM. V dropped 7 bases and J dropped 9; count of bases not matched to a gene: 7. The CDR3 here is CASTNGQGSSPLHF. Written as DNA, the CDR3 is TGTGCCAGCACAAACGGACAGGGGAGTTCACCCCTCCACTTT.

In this sample, this clone is large. This chain connects TRBV28 to TRBJ2-2, with 7 bases lining up with TRBD2. Germline V gene data show CDR1 as MDHEN and CDR2 as SYDVKM. V shed 3 bases and J 6 bases; nucleotides not matched to a gene: 1. There are 13 residues in the CDR3. The DNA for the CDR3 is TGTGCCAGCAGTTTTCGGGGGGCCGGGGAGCTGTTTTTT. This sequence encodes CASSFRGAGELFF. Combining the CDR3 with reference TRBV28 and TRBJ2-2 gives the whole variable domain DVKVTQSSRYLVKRTGEKVFLECVQDMDHENMFWYRQDPGLGLRLIYFSYDVKMKEKGDIPEGYSVSREKKERFSLILESASTNQTSMYLCASSFRGAGELFFGEGSRLTVL.

This clone was observed a handful of times. This rearrangement joins TRBV5-1 to TRBJ2-1; 8 bases map to TRBD2. The CDR3 length is 17 residues. The germline gives CDR1 SGHRS, CDR2 YFSETQ. V dropped 0 bases and J dropped 6; count of bases not matched to a gene: 11. The CDR3 here is CASSLGVGGGKRNEQFF. The CDR3 DNA follows: TGCGCCAGCAGCTTGGGTGTTGGCGGGGGGAAACGCAATGAGCAGTTCTTC.

V and J are TRBV9 and TRBJ2-2, with 9 positions matching TRBD1. CDR3 length equals 15 residues. Unmatched junction bases numbered 5, after V lost 2 bases and J lost 6 bases. Germline assignment: CDR1 SGDLS and CDR2 YYNGEE. This CDR3 is CASSVRGQGSGELFF. Written as DNA, the CDR3 is TGTGCCAGCAGCGTTAGGGGACAGGGATCCGGGGAGCTGTTTTTT.

The V and J genes are TRBV25-1 and TRBJ2-2, with 9 positions matching TRBD1. V shed 4 bases and J 3 bases; nucleotides not matched to a gene: 0. Germline CDR1 is MGHDK and CDR2 is SYGVNS. This CDR3 spans 14 amino acids. The CDR3 DNA reads TGTGCCAGCAGTGGACAGGGGGACACCGGGGAGCTGTTTTTT. Protein sequence: CASSGQGDTGELFF.

The genes are TRBV10-3 and TRBJ2-2; 7 bases line up with TRBD1. Germline V gene sequence: CDR1 ENHRY, CDR2 SYGVKD. The trim removed 6 bases at V and 3 bases at J, leaving 7 bases unmatched. The CDR3 has 15 amino acids. This CDR3 is CAIRKQGRDTGELFF. In DNA, the CDR3 is TGTGCCATCAGAAAACAGGGGAGAGACACCGGGGAGCTGTTTTTT.

The CDR3 sequence: CASSESRTRETQYF. CDR3 nucleotide sequence: TGTGCCAGCAGTGAGTCGAGGACGAGAGAGACCCAGTACTTC. The chain employs TRBV2 and TRBJ2-5, with D unclear. In germline, CDR1 is SNHLY, CDR2 FYNNEI. There are 14 residues in the CDR3. Trimming removed 3 bases at V and 4 bases at J, with 12 bases between.

The V call is TRBV20-1, the J call TRBJ2-1; D might be TRBD2 (6 bases). Germline-derived CDR1 and CDR2 are DFQATT and SNEGSKA (reference sequence). V was cut by 6 bases and J by 5 bases, with 8 bases left in between. This CDR3 has 11 residues. The CDR3 bases are TGCAGTGCCCCTAGCGACAATGAGCAGTTCTTC. Translation gives CSAPSDNEQFF.